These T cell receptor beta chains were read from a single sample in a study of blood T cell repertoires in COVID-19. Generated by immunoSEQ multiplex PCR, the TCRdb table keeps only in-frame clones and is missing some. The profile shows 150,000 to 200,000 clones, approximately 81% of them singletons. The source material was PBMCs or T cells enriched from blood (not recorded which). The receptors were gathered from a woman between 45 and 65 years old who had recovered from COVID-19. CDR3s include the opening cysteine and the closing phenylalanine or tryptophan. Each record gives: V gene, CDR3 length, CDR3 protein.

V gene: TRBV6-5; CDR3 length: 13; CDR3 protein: CASSYSTTGELFF
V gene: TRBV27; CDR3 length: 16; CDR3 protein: CASSTRGWGGNEKLFF
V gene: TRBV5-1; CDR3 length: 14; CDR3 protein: CASAREQGPDTQYF
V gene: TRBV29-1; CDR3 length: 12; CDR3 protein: CSVNRDDNGYTF
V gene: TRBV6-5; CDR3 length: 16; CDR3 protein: CASSYSLGLPTGELFF
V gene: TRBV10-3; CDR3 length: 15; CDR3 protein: CAISESRAVGNTIYF
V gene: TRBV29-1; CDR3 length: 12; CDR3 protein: CSVGLRGTEAFF
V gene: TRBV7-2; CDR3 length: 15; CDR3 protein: CASSLGGGSNYEQYF
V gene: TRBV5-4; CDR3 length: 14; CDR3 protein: CASSFSAGDYEQYF
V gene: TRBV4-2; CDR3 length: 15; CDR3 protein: CASSLRTGDLNEQFF
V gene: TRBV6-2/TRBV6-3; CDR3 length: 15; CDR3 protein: CASSYRGATNEKLFF
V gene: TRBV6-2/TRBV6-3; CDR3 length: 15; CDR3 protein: CASSFPDRINEKLFF
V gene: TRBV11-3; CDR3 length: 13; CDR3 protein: CASSLGERTEAFF
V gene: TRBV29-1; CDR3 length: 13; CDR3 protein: CSVEDRGYAEAFF
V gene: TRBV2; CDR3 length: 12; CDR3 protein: CASSEVTDTQYF
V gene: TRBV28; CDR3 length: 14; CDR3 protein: CATSVTGRALGYTF
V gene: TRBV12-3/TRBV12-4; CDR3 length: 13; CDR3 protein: CASSLTEYQPQHF
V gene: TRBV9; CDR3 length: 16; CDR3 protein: CASSAPRGWGDYGYTF
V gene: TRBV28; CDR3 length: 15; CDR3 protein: CASRGGTANNYGYTF
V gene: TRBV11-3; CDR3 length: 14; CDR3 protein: CASSFWDFRTGQYF
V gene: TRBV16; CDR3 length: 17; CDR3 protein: CASSQSPQVSPPYGYTF
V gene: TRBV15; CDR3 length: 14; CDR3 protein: CATSRGTANEKLFF
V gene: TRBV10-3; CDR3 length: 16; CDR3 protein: CAISGISGVNTGELFF
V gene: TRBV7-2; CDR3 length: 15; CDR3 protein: CASSQNTGFTDTQYF
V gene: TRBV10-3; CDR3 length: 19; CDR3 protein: CAIKAGGLAGGFGADEQFF
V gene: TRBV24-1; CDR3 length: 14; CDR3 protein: CATSDSGYTGELFF
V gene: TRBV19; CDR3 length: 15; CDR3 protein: CASNIRDRLNQPQHF
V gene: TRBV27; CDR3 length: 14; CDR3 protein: CASSKLQGNEKLFF
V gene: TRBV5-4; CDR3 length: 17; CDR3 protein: CASSLVSGGASSYEQYF
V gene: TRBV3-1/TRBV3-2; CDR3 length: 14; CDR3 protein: CASSQGQGASPLHF
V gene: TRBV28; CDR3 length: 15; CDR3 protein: CASSRRTGGSYEQYF
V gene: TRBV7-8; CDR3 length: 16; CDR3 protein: CASSVEDKSSYNEQFF
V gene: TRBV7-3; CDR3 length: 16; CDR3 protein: CASSYGLAGGQETQYF
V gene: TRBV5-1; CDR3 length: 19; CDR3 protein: CASSLLTSGTRTNPYEQYF
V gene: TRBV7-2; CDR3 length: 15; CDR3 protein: CASSFPTGRRTEAFF
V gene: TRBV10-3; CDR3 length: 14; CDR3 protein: CAIRATGVPYEQYF
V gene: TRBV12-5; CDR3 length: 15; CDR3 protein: CASALETGINEKLFF
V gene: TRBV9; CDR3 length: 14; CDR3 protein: CASSVGFGDQPQHF
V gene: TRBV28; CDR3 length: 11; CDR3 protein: CASSFHQPQHF
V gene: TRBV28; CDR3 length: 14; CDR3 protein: CASTHGLGVLEQFF